The source of this TCR beta chain is a study of blood T cell repertoires in COVID-19. The CDR3 extends over 17 amino acids. How the authors handled the data: Reference gene primer amplification yielded estimated nucleated cell counts. Here immunoSEQ multiplex PCR was the method, and the copy in TCRdb shows in-frame clones only, minus some. D and trimming were read from the DNA, whereas the V and J calls and clone size are those reported in that table. The table lists about 140,000 clones, almost 80% of them singletons. Participants, about 18 to 100 years old, spanned fewer than 25 US areas. Participants' reported clinical history set cohort assignment. Cohort 3 recovered donors had two negative PCRs, clearance, or symptom resolution. The sample holds a few counts of this clone.

The TCR originated in a woman in her 50s who had recovered from COVID-19. The chain couples TRBV21-1 to TRBJ1-2; TRBD1 was called by the table and not checked on the DNA. TRBV21-1 is a known pseudogene. The sample taken for sequencing was PBMCs or T cells enriched from blood (not recorded which). The CDR3 nucleotides are TGTGCCAGCAGCCCACCGGGACAGGGCAAGATGGTCTATGGCTACACCTTC. Its protein product is CASSPPGQGKMVYGYTF.